This TCR beta chain was captured by sequencing in a study of blood T cells in healthy people across ages. The study recruited healthy Caucasian donors from Russia who were aged about 6 to 90. General study findings and limits: The lack of PBMC sorting stopped any conclusive naive versus antigen-experienced comparison.

Primers used in a second PCR of about 6 to 11 cycles were a sample-barcoded 5' primer and a J-beta primer mix. One entry per CDR3 protein, called by TCRdb with MiXCR from the 5' RACE reads. The sample has about 1.4 million distinct CDR3 sequences; roughly 59% are singletons. Trimming left V 2 bases short and J 5 bases short, with 12 bases between. The CDR3 contains 14 residues. Germline CDR1 reads MNHEY; CDR2 reads SMNVEV (reference sequence). Details on this clonotype: The antigen remains undetermined.

The chain is built from TRBV27 and TRBJ2-5; D unclear. The specimen sequenced was blood. The TCR was taken from a man younger than 35 in good health. DNA for the CDR3: TGTGCCAGCAGTTTAACGACGGGCTGGGAGACCCAGTACTTC. This sequence encodes CASSLTTGWETQYF.